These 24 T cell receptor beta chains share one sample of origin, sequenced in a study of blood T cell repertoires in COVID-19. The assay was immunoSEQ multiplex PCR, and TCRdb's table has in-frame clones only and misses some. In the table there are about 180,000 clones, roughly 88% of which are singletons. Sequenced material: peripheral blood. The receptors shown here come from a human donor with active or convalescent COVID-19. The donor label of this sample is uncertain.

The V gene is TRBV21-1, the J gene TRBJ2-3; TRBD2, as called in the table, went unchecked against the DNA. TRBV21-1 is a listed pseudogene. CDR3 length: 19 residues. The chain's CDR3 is CASSKVARVNRPIAGDQYF. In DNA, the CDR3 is TGTGCCAGCAGCAAAGTAGCCCGAGTTAACAGGCCTATAGCGGGTGACCAGTATTTT.

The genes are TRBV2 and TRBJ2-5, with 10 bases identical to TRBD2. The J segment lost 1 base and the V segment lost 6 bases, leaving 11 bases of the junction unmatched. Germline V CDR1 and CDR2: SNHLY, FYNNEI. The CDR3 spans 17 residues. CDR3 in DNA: TGTGCCAGCAGCGCCGGGGGAGCGGGAGGGCCCCAAGAGACCCAGTACTTC. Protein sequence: CASSAGGAGGPQETQYF.

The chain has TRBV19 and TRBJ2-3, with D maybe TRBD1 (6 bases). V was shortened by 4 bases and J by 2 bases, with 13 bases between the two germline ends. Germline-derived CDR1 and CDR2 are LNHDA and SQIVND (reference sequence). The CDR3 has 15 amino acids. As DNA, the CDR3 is TGTGCCAGTAGTACCCGGGGACACCACACAGATACGCAGTATTTT. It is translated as CASSTRGHHTDTQYF.

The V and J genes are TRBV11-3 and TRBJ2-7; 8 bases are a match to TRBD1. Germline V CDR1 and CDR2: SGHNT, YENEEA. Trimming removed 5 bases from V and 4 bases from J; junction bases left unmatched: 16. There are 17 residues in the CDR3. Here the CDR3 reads CASSPTTGVIRGYEQYF. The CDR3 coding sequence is TGTGCCAGCAGCCCTACGACAGGGGTTATAAGGGGGTACGAGCAGTACTTC.

The CDR3 loop reads CASRWGGEQFF. Here the CDR3 DNA reads TGTGCCAGCAGGTGGGGGGGTGAGCAGTTCTTC. The J gene is TRBJ2-1, the V gene TRBV25-1; TRBD2 agrees at 7 bases. J was trimmed by 9 bases and V by 6 bases; bases with no gene match: 2. CDR3 length: 11 residues. Germline loops: CDR1 MGHDK, CDR2 SYGVNS.

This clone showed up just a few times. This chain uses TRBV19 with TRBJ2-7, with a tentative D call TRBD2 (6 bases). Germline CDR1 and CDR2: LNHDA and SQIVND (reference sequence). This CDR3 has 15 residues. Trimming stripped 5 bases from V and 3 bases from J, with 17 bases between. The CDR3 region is CASSPGTYGYYEQYF. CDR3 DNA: TGTGCCAGTAGTCCGGGGACTTACGGTTACTACGAGCAGTACTTC.

The CDR3 nucleotides are TGTGCCAGCAGCGAACTACTCTACGAGCAGTACTTC. This codes for CASSELLYEQYF. The chain links TRBV2 to TRBJ2-7, with D unresolved. This CDR3 region has 12 residues. The V gene lost 6 bases and the J gene lost 3 bases, with 9 bases spanning the gap. Germline-derived CDR1 and CDR2 are SNHLY and FYNNEI.

For the CDR3, the DNA is TGTGCCAGCTCAACCCCGGGGGACGAGCAGTACTTC. It is translated as CASSTPGDEQYF. The rearrangement links TRBV18 to TRBJ2-7; weak D call: TRBD2 (6 bases). Germline CDR1 KGHSH, CDR2 LQKENI. There are 12 residues in the CDR3. The V gene lost 5 bases and the J gene lost 5 bases, with 10 bases spanning the gap.

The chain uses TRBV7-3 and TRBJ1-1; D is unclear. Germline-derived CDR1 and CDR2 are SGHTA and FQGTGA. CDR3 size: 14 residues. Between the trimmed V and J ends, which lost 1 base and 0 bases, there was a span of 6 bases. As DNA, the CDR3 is TGTGCCAGCAGCTTAATGGCCGTGAACACTGAAGCTTTCTTT. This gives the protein CASSLMAVNTEAFF.

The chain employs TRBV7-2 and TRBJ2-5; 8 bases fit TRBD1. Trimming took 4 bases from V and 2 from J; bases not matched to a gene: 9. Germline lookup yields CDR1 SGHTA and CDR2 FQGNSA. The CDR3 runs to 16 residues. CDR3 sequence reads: CASSSYRTGSQETQYF. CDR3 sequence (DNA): TGTGCCAGCAGCTCTTATCGGACAGGGAGTCAAGAGACCCAGTACTTC. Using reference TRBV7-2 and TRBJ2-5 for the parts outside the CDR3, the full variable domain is GAGVSQSPSNKVTEKGKDVELRCDPISGHTALYWYRQSLGQGLEFLIYFQGNSAPDKSGLPSDRFSAERTGGSVSTLTIQRTQQEDSAVYLCASSSYRTGSQETQYFGPGTRLLVL.

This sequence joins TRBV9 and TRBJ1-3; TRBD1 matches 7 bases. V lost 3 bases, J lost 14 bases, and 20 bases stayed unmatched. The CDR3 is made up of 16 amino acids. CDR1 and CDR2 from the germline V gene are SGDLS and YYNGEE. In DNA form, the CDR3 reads TGTGCCAGCAGCGCCCGATCCGGGACAGTCTATACCCCGGTATATTTT. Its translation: CASSARSGTVYTPVYF.

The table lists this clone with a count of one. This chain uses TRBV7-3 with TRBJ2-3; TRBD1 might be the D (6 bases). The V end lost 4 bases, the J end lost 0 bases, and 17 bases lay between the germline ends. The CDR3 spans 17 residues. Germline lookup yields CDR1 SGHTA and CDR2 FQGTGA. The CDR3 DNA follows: TGTGCCAGCAGCTCCACTCCAACAGGGTTGAGCACAGATACGCAGTATTTT. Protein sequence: CASSSTPTGLSTDTQYF.

DNA of the CDR3: TGTGCCAGCAGCTCCAGGGTGGGCGGCTACACCTTC. This codes for CASSSRVGGYTF. J is TRBJ1-2 and V is TRBV6-5, with D tentatively TRBD1 (5 bases). The CDR3 loop spans 12 amino acids. From germline, CDR1 is MNHEY and CDR2 SVGAGI. V was shortened by 6 bases and J by 8 bases, with 13 bases between the two germline ends.

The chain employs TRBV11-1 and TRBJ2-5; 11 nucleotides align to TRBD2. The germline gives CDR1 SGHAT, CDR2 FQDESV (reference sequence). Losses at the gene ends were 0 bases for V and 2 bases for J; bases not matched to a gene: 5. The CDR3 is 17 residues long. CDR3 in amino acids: CASSLAPSGGSQETQYF. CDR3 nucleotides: TGTGCCAGCAGCTTAGCGCCTAGCGGGGGGTCTCAAGAGACCCAGTACTTC.

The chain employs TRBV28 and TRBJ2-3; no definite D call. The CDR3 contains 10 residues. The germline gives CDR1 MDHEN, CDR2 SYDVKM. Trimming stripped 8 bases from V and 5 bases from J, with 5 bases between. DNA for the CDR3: TGTGCCAGCCGACTAGATACGCAGTATTTT. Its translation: CASRLDTQYF.

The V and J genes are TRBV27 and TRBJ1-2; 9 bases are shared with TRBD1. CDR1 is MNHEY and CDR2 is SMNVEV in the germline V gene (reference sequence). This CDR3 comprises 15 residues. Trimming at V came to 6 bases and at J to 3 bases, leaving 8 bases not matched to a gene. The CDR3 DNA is TGTGCCAGCAGGACGAAACAGGGGGCAGACTATGGCTACACCTTC. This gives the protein CASRTKQGADYGYTF.

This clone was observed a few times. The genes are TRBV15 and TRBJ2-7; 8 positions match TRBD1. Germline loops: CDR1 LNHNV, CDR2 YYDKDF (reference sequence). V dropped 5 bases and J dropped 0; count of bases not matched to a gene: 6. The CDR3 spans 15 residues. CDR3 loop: CATSLGTGYSYEQYF. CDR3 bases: TGTGCCACCAGCCTCGGGACAGGATACTCCTACGAGCAGTACTTC.

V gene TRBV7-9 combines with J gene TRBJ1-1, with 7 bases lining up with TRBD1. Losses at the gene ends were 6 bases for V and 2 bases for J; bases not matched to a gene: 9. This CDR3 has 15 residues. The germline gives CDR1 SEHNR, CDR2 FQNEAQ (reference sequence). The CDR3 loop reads CASRSVGTVNTEAFF. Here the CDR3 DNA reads TGTGCCAGCAGAAGTGTCGGGACAGTCAACACTGAAGCTTTCTTT. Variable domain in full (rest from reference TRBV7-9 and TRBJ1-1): DTGVSQNPRHKITKRGQNVTFRCDPISEHNRLYWYRQTLGQGPEFLTYFQNEAQLEKSRLLSDRFSAERPKGSFSTLEIQRTEQGDSAMYLCASRSVGTVNTEAFFGQGTRLTVV.

Here the CDR3 reads CASSLDGGPGNEQFF. CDR3 coding DNA: TGTGCCAGCAGCTTAGACGGGGGGCCTGGGAATGAGCAGTTCTTC. This chain uses TRBV11-1 with TRBJ2-1, with D perhaps matching TRBD2 (7 bases). The V end lost 1 base, the J end lost 7 bases, and 14 bases lay between the germline ends. The CDR3 sequence is 15 residues long. CDR1 is SGHAT and CDR2 is FQDESV in the germline V gene (reference sequence).

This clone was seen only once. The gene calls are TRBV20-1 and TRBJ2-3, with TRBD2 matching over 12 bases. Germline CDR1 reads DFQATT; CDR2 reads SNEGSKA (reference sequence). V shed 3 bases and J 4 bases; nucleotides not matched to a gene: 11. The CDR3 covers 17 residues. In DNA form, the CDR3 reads TGCAGTGCTAGTCCGGCTAGCGGGGGGGGAGGGTCAGATACGCAGTATTTT. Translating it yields CSASPASGGGGSDTQYF.

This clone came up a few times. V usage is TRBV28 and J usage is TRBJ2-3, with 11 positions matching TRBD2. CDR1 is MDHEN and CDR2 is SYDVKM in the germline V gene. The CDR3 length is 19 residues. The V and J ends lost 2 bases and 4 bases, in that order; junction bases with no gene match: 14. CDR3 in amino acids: CASSLTSGGMFPWADTQYF. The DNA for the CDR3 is TGTGCCAGCAGTTTAACTAGCGGGGGTATGTTTCCATGGGCAGATACGCAGTATTTT.

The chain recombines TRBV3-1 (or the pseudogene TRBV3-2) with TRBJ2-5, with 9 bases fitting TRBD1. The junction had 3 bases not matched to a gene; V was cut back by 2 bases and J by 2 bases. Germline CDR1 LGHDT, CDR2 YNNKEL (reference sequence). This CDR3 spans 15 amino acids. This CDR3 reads CASSQRDRGQETQYF. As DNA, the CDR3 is TGTGCCAGCAGCCAAAGAGACAGGGGGCAAGAGACCCAGTACTTC.

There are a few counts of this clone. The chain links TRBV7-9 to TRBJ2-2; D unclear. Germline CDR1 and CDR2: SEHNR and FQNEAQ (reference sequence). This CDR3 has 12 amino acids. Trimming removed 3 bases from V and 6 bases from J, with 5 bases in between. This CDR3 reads CASSFIPGELFF. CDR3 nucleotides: TGTGCCAGCAGCTTTATCCCCGGGGAGCTGTTTTTT. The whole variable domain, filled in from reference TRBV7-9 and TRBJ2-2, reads DTGVSQNPRHKITKRGQNVTFRCDPISEHNRLYWYRQTLGQGPEFLTYFQNEAQLEKSRLLSDRFSAERPKGSFSTLEIQRTEQGDSAMYLCASSFIPGELFFGEGSRLTVL.

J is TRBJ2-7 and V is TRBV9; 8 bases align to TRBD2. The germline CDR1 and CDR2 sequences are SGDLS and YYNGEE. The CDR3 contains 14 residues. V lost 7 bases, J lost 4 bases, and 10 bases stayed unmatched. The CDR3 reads CASAKAGVGYEQYF. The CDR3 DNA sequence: TGTGCCAGCGCCAAAGCGGGGGTAGGTTACGAGCAGTACTTC.